These T cell receptor beta chains were read from a single sample in a study of immune evolution from preneoplasia to lung adenocarcinoma. Assay used: immunoSEQ multiplex PCR; TCRdb lists only in-frame clones, some missing. Of fewer than 6,000 clones listed, 75% to 85% are singletons. Specimen: FFPE invasive lung adenocarcinoma tissue. These receptors were taken from a person aged 45-60 years with lung adenocarcinoma. Each CDR3 is given with its conserved first and last residue. A D gene is named only where the DNA matches it firmly. The size of a clone is reported for some rows only, either as once, few or many, or as a class for expanded clones.

clone_size: NA
v_call: TRBV25-1
d_call: NA
j_call: TRBJ1-4
cdr3_nt: TGTGCCAGCAGTTCCGACACAGCAACTAATGAAAAACTGTTTTTT
cdr3_aa: CASSSDTATNEKLFF

clone_size: NA
v_call: TRBV19
d_call: NA
j_call: TRBJ2-4
cdr3_nt: TGTGCCAGTAGTATAGTCGGACCCCCAGCCAAAAACATTCAGTACTTC
cdr3_aa: CASSIVGPPAKNIQYF

clone_size: NA
v_call: TRBV5-1
d_call: TRBD2
j_call: TRBJ2-2
cdr3_nt: TGCGCCAGCAGCCAATCGATGTCGCGGGAGGGCCAAAGCGGGGAGCTGTTTTTT
cdr3_aa: CASSQSMSREGQSGELFF

clone_size: NA
v_call: TRBV9
d_call: TRBD1
j_call: TRBJ1-1
cdr3_nt: TGTGCCAGCAGCCCCCACGGGACAGAATACACTGAAGCTTTCTTT
cdr3_aa: CASSPHGTEYTEAFF

clone_size: NA
v_call: TRBV9
d_call: TRBD2
j_call: TRBJ2-3
cdr3_nt: TGTGCCAGCAGCGCGGGAATGGGACTAGTAGATACGCAGTATTTT
cdr3_aa: CASSAGMGLVDTQYF

clone_size: NA
v_call: TRBV30
d_call: NA
j_call: TRBJ1-1
cdr3_nt: TGTGCCTGGAGTGTAAACACTGAAGCTTTCTTT
cdr3_aa: CAWSVNTEAFF

clone_size: NA
v_call: TRBV11-1
d_call: NA
j_call: TRBJ2-2
cdr3_nt: TGTGCCAGCAGCCCCCTCGGGCAGAACACCGGGGAGCTGTTTTTT
cdr3_aa: CASSPLGQNTGELFF

clone_size: NA
v_call: TRBV2
d_call: NA
j_call: TRBJ1-4
cdr3_nt: TGTGCCAGCCTCTTGGACACTAATGAAAAACTGTTTTTT
cdr3_aa: CASLLDTNEKLFF

clone_size: NA
v_call: TRBV28
d_call: TRBD1
j_call: TRBJ1-2
cdr3_nt: TGTGCCAGCAGTTCCTCCAGGACAGGGGGCGGCTATGGCTACACCTTC
cdr3_aa: CASSSSRTGGGYGYTF

clone_size: NA
v_call: TRBV6-1
d_call: NA
j_call: TRBJ1-5
cdr3_nt: TGTGCCAGCAGTACCCCCAGGGGAGTAGGTCAGCCCCAGCATTTT
cdr3_aa: CASSTPRGVGQPQHF

clone_size: NA
v_call: TRBV2
d_call: TRBD2
j_call: TRBJ2-3
cdr3_nt: TGTGCCAGCAGTTGGGGGGGGAGCACAGATACGCAGTATTTT
cdr3_aa: CASSWGGSTDTQYF

clone_size: NA
v_call: TRBV28
d_call: NA
j_call: TRBJ2-7
cdr3_nt: TGTGCCAGCAGTTTAGGCCAGGCCCCCTACGAGCAGTACTTC
cdr3_aa: CASSLGQAPYEQYF

clone_size: NA
v_call: TRBV5-1
d_call: NA
j_call: TRBJ2-5
cdr3_nt: TGCGCCAGCACCAGGGGACAGGGGGCATCTAGCGGGAGGGAGACCCAGTACTTC
cdr3_aa: CASTRGQGASSGRETQYF

clone_size: NA
v_call: TRBV5-1
d_call: TRBD2
j_call: TRBJ2-4
cdr3_nt: TGCGCCAGCAGCCCATCCGGACTAGCGGGAGGCCGCAGAAACATTCAGTACTTC
cdr3_aa: CASSPSGLAGGRRNIQYF

clone_size: NA
v_call: TRBV19
d_call: NA
j_call: TRBJ1-5
cdr3_nt: TGTGCCAGTAGTATAGATGGGGTAGGCCCGAGCAATCAGCCCCAGCATTTT
cdr3_aa: CASSIDGVGPSNQPQHF

clone_size: NA
v_call: TRBV18
d_call: NA
j_call: TRBJ2-7
cdr3_nt: TGTGCCAGCTCCCGCGAAGGACTGGGCGAGAACGAGCAGTACTTC
cdr3_aa: CASSREGLGENEQYF

clone_size: NA
v_call: TRBV4-2
d_call: NA
j_call: TRBJ1-3
cdr3_nt: TGTGCCAGCAGCCAGGGAAACACCATATATTTT
cdr3_aa: CASSQGNTIYF

clone_size: NA
v_call: TRBV6-4
d_call: NA
j_call: TRBJ1-5
cdr3_nt: TGTGCCAGCAGTCCACAAGGGGCAGAGAGTCAGCCCCAGCATTTT
cdr3_aa: CASSPQGAESQPQHF

clone_size: NA
v_call: TRBV5-6
d_call: TRBD1
j_call: TRBJ2-6
cdr3_nt: TGTGCCAGCAGGACGAGGGGGCGTGGGGCCAACGTCCTGACTTTC
cdr3_aa: CASRTRGRGANVLTF

clone_size: NA
v_call: TRBV7-9
d_call: TRBD2
j_call: TRBJ2-1
cdr3_nt: TGTGCCAGCAGCTTAGGCGGGACTAGCGGGTTCAACAATGAGCAGTTCTTC
cdr3_aa: CASSLGGTSGFNNEQFF

clone_size: NA
v_call: TRBV6-5
d_call: NA
j_call: TRBJ1-1
cdr3_nt: TGTGCCAGCAGTTTTGAATACCAGGACCCACCACCTGAAGCTTTCTTT
cdr3_aa: CASSFEYQDPPPEAFF

clone_size: once
v_call: TRBV19
d_call: TRBD1
j_call: TRBJ1-1
cdr3_nt: TGTGCCAGTAGTGTTCTTACAGGGGGAACTGAAGCTTTCTTT
cdr3_aa: CASSVLTGGTEAFF

clone_size: NA
v_call: TRBV9
d_call: TRBD2
j_call: TRBJ2-1
cdr3_nt: TGTGCCAGCAGCTCCAGCGGGGGACTAGGCTACAATGAGCAGTTCTTC
cdr3_aa: CASSSSGGLGYNEQFF

clone_size: NA
v_call: TRBV6-5
d_call: NA
j_call: TRBJ1-4
cdr3_nt: TGTGCCAGCAGTCTCAGTGCAACTAATGAAAAACTGTTTTTT
cdr3_aa: CASSLSATNEKLFF

clone_size: NA
v_call: TRBV11-2
d_call: NA
j_call: TRBJ2-7
cdr3_nt: TGTGCCAGCAGCAACGGGGGTAGCGAGCAGTACTTC
cdr3_aa: CASSNGGSEQYF

clone_size: NA
v_call: TRBV29-1
d_call: NA
j_call: TRBJ2-5
cdr3_nt: TGCAGCGGGGGGGGCCAATCATCTGGGACCCAGTACTTC
cdr3_aa: CSGGGQSSGTQYF

clone_size: few
v_call: TRBV7-9
d_call: TRBD1
j_call: TRBJ1-1
cdr3_nt: TGTGCCAGCAGCCCATGGGACAGGGGGAACACTGAAGCTTTCTTT
cdr3_aa: CASSPWDRGNTEAFF

clone_size: NA
v_call: TRBV12-5
d_call: TRBD2
j_call: TRBJ2-5
cdr3_nt: TGTGCTAGTGGTACATATCTAGCGGGAGTAGGGGGGGGACAAGAGACCCAGTACTTC
cdr3_aa: CASGTYLAGVGGGQETQYF

clone_size: NA
v_call: TRBV11-2
d_call: NA
j_call: TRBJ2-6
cdr3_nt: TGTGCCAGCAGAGACTCGGGGGTGGGGGCCAACGTCCTGACTTTC
cdr3_aa: CASRDSGVGANVLTF

clone_size: NA
v_call: TRBV6-5
d_call: TRBD1
j_call: TRBJ2-2
cdr3_nt: TGTGCCAGCAGTTACGAGTCAGGGGGCCCCGGGGAGCTGTTTTTT
cdr3_aa: CASSYESGGPGELFF

clone_size: NA
v_call: TRBV5-1
d_call: NA
j_call: TRBJ1-2
cdr3_nt: TGCGCCAGCAGCTCTCGAAAACCAACTGATGGCTACACCTTC
cdr3_aa: CASSSRKPTDGYTF

clone_size: NA
v_call: TRBV7-9
d_call: TRBD1
j_call: TRBJ2-7
cdr3_nt: TGTGCCAGCAGACTACAGGGGTCCTCCTACGAGCAGTACTTC
cdr3_aa: CASRLQGSSYEQYF

clone_size: NA
v_call: TRBV28
d_call: NA
j_call: TRBJ1-5
cdr3_nt: TGTGCCAGCAGTTTATCCCTTAGAGACAGCGCATATAGCAATCAGCCCCAGCATTTT
cdr3_aa: CASSLSLRDSAYSNQPQHF

clone_size: few
v_call: TRBV25-1
d_call: TRBD1
j_call: TRBJ2-3
cdr3_nt: TGTGCCAGCAGTGAAGTTGGGACAGCCAACACAGATACGCAGTATTTT
cdr3_aa: CASSEVGTANTDTQYF

clone_size: NA
v_call: TRBV5-1
d_call: TRBD1
j_call: TRBJ1-4
cdr3_nt: TGCGCCAGCAGCCCTCAGGGGGGACCGATGAATGAAAAACTGTTTTTT
cdr3_aa: CASSPQGGPMNEKLFF

clone_size: NA
v_call: TRBV27
d_call: NA
j_call: TRBJ2-7
cdr3_nt: TGTGCCAGTAAAGGACAGACCTACGAGCAGTACTTC
cdr3_aa: CASKGQTYEQYF

clone_size: NA
v_call: TRBV5-1
d_call: TRBD2
j_call: TRBJ2-6
cdr3_nt: TGCGCCAGCAGCTTACTAGCGGAGCCCTCTGGGGCCAACGTCCTGACTTTC
cdr3_aa: CASSLLAEPSGANVLTF

clone_size: NA
v_call: TRBV2
d_call: TRBD2
j_call: TRBJ2-5
cdr3_nt: TGTGCCAGCAGTGGGGGGACTAGCGCGTGGGAGACCCAGTACTTC
cdr3_aa: CASSGGTSAWETQYF

clone_size: NA
v_call: TRBV28
d_call: TRBD2
j_call: TRBJ2-1
cdr3_nt: TGTGCCAGCAGACCTAGCGGGAGGCCACTTTACAATGAGCAGTTCTTC
cdr3_aa: CASRPSGRPLYNEQFF

clone_size: once
v_call: TRBV2
d_call: NA
j_call: TRBJ1-1
cdr3_nt: TGTGCCAGCATCAGGGGCTGGGGCACTGAAGCTTTCTTT
cdr3_aa: CASIRGWGTEAFF

clone_size: NA
v_call: TRBV10-3
d_call: NA
j_call: TRBJ1-3
cdr3_nt: TGTGCCATCAAGGCGGCATCTGGAAACACCATATATTTT
cdr3_aa: CAIKAASGNTIYF

clone_size: NA
v_call: TRBV4-2
d_call: NA
j_call: TRBJ2-1
cdr3_nt: TGTGCCAGCACTGGACGCGGGGAACTGGAGCAGTTCTTC
cdr3_aa: CASTGRGELEQFF

clone_size: NA
v_call: TRBV7-2
d_call: NA
j_call: TRBJ1-1
cdr3_nt: TGTGCCAGCAGCCCCAGCGTCGGGACGAACACTGAAGCTTTCTTT
cdr3_aa: CASSPSVGTNTEAFF

clone_size: NA
v_call: TRBV5-8
d_call: NA
j_call: TRBJ2-5
cdr3_nt: TGTGCCAGCAGCTTTCCATTGGTCCAGTACTTC
cdr3_aa: CASSFPLVQYF

clone_size: NA
v_call: TRBV6-1
d_call: NA
j_call: TRBJ2-7
cdr3_nt: TGTGCCAGCAATAAGGGGTCTTTTTACGAGCAGTACTTC
cdr3_aa: CASNKGSFYEQYF

clone_size: NA
v_call: TRBV19
d_call: NA
j_call: TRBJ2-3
cdr3_nt: TGTGCCAGTTGGGGGAGGTCTGATACGCAGTATTTT
cdr3_aa: CASWGRSDTQYF

clone_size: NA
v_call: TRBV5-4
d_call: TRBD2
j_call: TRBJ2-7
cdr3_nt: TGTGCCAGCAGCTTGATTTCTAGCGGGAGTTACGAGCAGTACTTC
cdr3_aa: CASSLISSGSYEQYF

clone_size: NA
v_call: TRBV19
d_call: TRBD2
j_call: TRBJ2-5
cdr3_nt: TGTGCCAGTAGTTTAGGTAGCGGGAGAGAGACCCAGTACTTC
cdr3_aa: CASSLGSGRETQYF

clone_size: NA
v_call: TRBV28
d_call: NA
j_call: TRBJ1-1
cdr3_nt: TGTGCCAGCACTGGACAGCCCCCGAACACTGAAGCTTTCTTT
cdr3_aa: CASTGQPPNTEAFF

clone_size: NA
v_call: TRBV9
d_call: NA
j_call: TRBJ1-2
cdr3_nt: TGTGCCAGCAGCCCCCCAGGGTCGGTAGGCTACACCTTC
cdr3_aa: CASSPPGSVGYTF

clone_size: once
v_call: TRBV19
d_call: TRBD1
j_call: TRBJ1-5
cdr3_nt: TGTGCCAGTATTTCCGGGACAGGGGGCAATCAGCCCCAGCATTTT
cdr3_aa: CASISGTGGNQPQHF